The rows below give T cell receptor beta chains drawn from one sample of a study of shared clonotypes between healthy human individuals. Sequencing was performed with immunoSEQ multiplex PCR; in TCRdb, only in-frame clones are kept and a portion is missing. In the table there are under 1,100,000 clones, about 84% of which are singletons. The specimen was memory CD4+ T cells from PBMCs. The receptors come from a man aged 18 to 29 in good health. Some clones in this sample may be carry-over from other donors' samples. CDR3s include the opening cysteine and the closing phenylalanine or tryptophan. D genes are given only for firm matches. Only some rows state a clone size, as once, few, many or a class for expanded clones.

J: TRBJ2-5; length: 17; V: TRBV7-9; D: -; size: few; DNA: TGTGCCAGCAGCCTTCCAGGGGTAGCCGACATCCAAGAGACCCAGTACTTC; CDR3: CASSLPGVADIQETQYF
J: TRBJ1-2; length: 11; V: TRBV5-1; D: -; size: -; DNA: TGCGCCAGCAGCTTGGGGTTTGGCTACACCTTC; CDR3: CASSLGFGYTF
J: TRBJ2-7; length: 12; V: TRBV6-5; D: -; size: -; DNA: TGTGCCAGCAGTCTAGGCGGTTACGAGCAGTACTTC; CDR3: CASSLGGYEQYF
J: TRBJ2-2; length: 15; V: TRBV7-8; D: -; size: once; DNA: TGTGCCAGCAGCTTAGGACTAGCGAACACCGGGGAGCTGTTTTTT; CDR3: CASSLGLANTGELFF
J: TRBJ1-2; length: 18; V: TRBV6-1; D: TRBD1; size: once; DNA: TGTGCCAGCAGTGACCAACCGGGACAGGGGGCTATTGACTATGGCTACACCTTC; CDR3: CASSDQPGQGAIDYGYTF
J: TRBJ2-7; length: 15; V: TRBV7-8; D: -; size: -; DNA: TGTGCCAGCAGCTTCAGAGGGCGGGACAGCTACGAGCAGTACTTC; CDR3: CASSFRGRDSYEQYF
J: TRBJ2-1; length: 16; V: TRBV18; D: -; size: -; DNA: TGTGCCAGCTCAACCCATCCATTGGGGGCCGGCAATGAGCAGTTCTTC; CDR3: CASSTHPLGAGNEQFF
J: TRBJ2-7; length: 13; V: TRBV6-1; D: TRBD1; size: -; DNA: TGTGCCAGCAGTGTTTGGGACAGCTACGAGCAGTACTTC; CDR3: CASSVWDSYEQYF
J: TRBJ2-6; length: 13; V: TRBV6-1; D: -; size: -; DNA: TGTGCCAGCAGTGAAGTTCTCGGCCTCGTCCTGACTTTC; CDR3: CASSEVLGLVLTF
J: TRBJ2-2; length: 15; V: TRBV28; D: -; size: -; DNA: TGTGCCAGCAGTTCATCAGGAGCGAACACCGGGGAGCTGTTTTTT; CDR3: CASSSSGANTGELFF
J: TRBJ2-7; length: 14; V: TRBV15; D: TRBD2; size: -; DNA: TGTGCCACCAGCAGAGTACGGGGGGTTTACGAGCAGTACTTC; CDR3: CATSRVRGVYEQYF
J: TRBJ1-2; length: 12; V: TRBV2; D: -; size: few; DNA: TGTGCCAGCGACACGGGGTTCGCTGGCTACACCTTC; CDR3: CASDTGFAGYTF
J: TRBJ2-3; length: 14; V: TRBV6-6; D: -; size: -; DNA: TGTGCCAGCATTGATAGGATTAGCACAGATACGCAGTATTTT; CDR3: CASIDRISTDTQYF
J: TRBJ2-7; length: 16; V: TRBV5-1; D: TRBD2; size: -; DNA: TGCGCCAGCAGTTTTACCGGGACTAGCGGAGACTACGAGCAGTACTTC; CDR3: CASSFTGTSGDYEQYF
J: TRBJ2-7; length: 14; V: TRBV5-5; D: -; size: few; DNA: TGTGCCAGCAGCAGGACAGTTTCGGGCTACGAGCAGTACTTC; CDR3: CASSRTVSGYEQYF
J: TRBJ2-7; length: 14; V: TRBV29-1; D: -; size: -; DNA: TGCAGCGCCATTAGCGCGCATAGCTCCTACGAGCAGTACTTC; CDR3: CSAISAHSSYEQYF
J: TRBJ2-1; length: 14; V: TRBV7-8; D: -; size: -; DNA: TGTGCCAGCAGCTCCGTCGTGGGAGTCAATGAGCAGTTCTTC; CDR3: CASSSVVGVNEQFF
J: TRBJ1-4; length: 16; V: TRBV18; D: TRBD1; size: -; DNA: TGTGCCAGCTCACCATCCATACAGGGGCCGAATGAAAAACTGTTTTTT; CDR3: CASSPSIQGPNEKLFF
J: TRBJ1-3; length: 11; V: TRBV28; D: -; size: few; DNA: TGTGCCAGCATCAATGGAAACACCATATATTTT; CDR3: CASINGNTIYF
J: TRBJ1-4; length: 16; V: TRBV28; D: TRBD1; size: -; DNA: TGTGCCAGCAGTCCTCCGGGACAGGGGTTTAATGAAAAACTGTTTTTT; CDR3: CASSPPGQGFNEKLFF
J: TRBJ2-5; length: 15; V: TRBV19; D: -; size: -; DNA: TGTGCCAGTAGTACAATCCAGACGGCGTGGGAGACCCAGTACTTC; CDR3: CASSTIQTAWETQYF
J: TRBJ2-1; length: 18; V: TRBV7-3; D: TRBD2; size: -; DNA: TGTGCCAGCAGCTCGAAGGGGCAGACCGGGACTAGTTACAATGAGCAGTTCTTC; CDR3: CASSSKGQTGTSYNEQFF
J: TRBJ2-5; length: 15; V: TRBV5-1; D: TRBD1; size: -; DNA: TGCGCCAGCAGCCGGCGAGTAGGGGGCGGAGAGACCCAGTACTTC; CDR3: CASSRRVGGGETQYF
J: TRBJ1-1; length: 12; V: TRBV6-1; D: -; size: -; DNA: TGTGCCAGCATTCAAGAGGGGGGGAGAGCTTTCTTT; CDR3: CASIQEGGRAFF
J: TRBJ1-5; length: 14; V: TRBV11-2; D: -; size: -; DNA: TGTGCCAGCAGCTTAGAGGGGTCGGGGCAGCCCCAGCATTTT; CDR3: CASSLEGSGQPQHF
J: TRBJ2-7; length: 15; V: TRBV9; D: TRBD2; size: -; DNA: TGTGCCAGCAGCGTAGAGGCGGGAGGGGGTTACGAGCAGTACTTC; CDR3: CASSVEAGGGYEQYF
J: TRBJ2-2; length: 16; V: TRBV27; D: -; size: few; DNA: TGTGCCAGCAGTCCCCGGACCCCCAGGGAAACCGGGGAGCTGTTTTTT; CDR3: CASSPRTPRETGELFF
J: TRBJ2-1; length: 15; V: TRBV7-2; D: -; size: -; DNA: TGTGCCAGCAGATTAGAACGTGCCGGTCGGAATGAGCAGTTCTTC; CDR3: CASRLERAGRNEQFF
J: TRBJ2-5; length: 17; V: TRBV27; D: TRBD2; size: -; DNA: TGTGCCAGCAGTTTATTGGGACTAGCGGGACCCCAAGAGACCCAGTACTTC; CDR3: CASSLLGLAGPQETQYF
J: TRBJ1-2; length: 16; V: TRBV11-1; D: TRBD1; size: -; DNA: TGTGCCAGCAGCCCGGGGACAGGGACCGGAGTTTATGGCTACACCTTC; CDR3: CASSPGTGTGVYGYTF
J: TRBJ2-5; length: 14; V: TRBV28; D: -; size: -; DNA: TGTGCCAGCAGACCCGGGCACCAAATGCAGACCCAGTACTTC; CDR3: CASRPGHQMQTQYF
J: TRBJ2-3; length: 14; V: TRBV7-9; D: -; size: -; DNA: TGTGCCAGCAGCTTTTCCGCGGTCACAGATACGCAGTATTTT; CDR3: CASSFSAVTDTQYF
J: TRBJ2-3; length: 14; V: TRBV10-3; D: -; size: once; DNA: TGTGCCAGTAAATGGGACCAGAGCACAGATACGCAGTATTTT; CDR3: CASKWDQSTDTQYF
J: TRBJ2-3; length: 15; V: TRBV27; D: -; size: -; DNA: TGTGCCAGCACCCCTTGGCGTACTAGCACAGATACGCAGTATTTT; CDR3: CASTPWRTSTDTQYF
J: TRBJ2-7; length: 18; V: TRBV5-1; D: TRBD2; size: once; DNA: TGCGCCAGCAGCCGAGGACTAGCGGGGCCCGGCCAGGAGAACGAGCAGTACTTC; CDR3: CASSRGLAGPGQENEQYF
J: TRBJ2-1; length: 16; V: TRBV5-1; D: -; size: -; DNA: TGCGCCAGCAGCCCCCGAGTAGGGGGGGATGGAGCTGAGCAGTTCTTC; CDR3: CASSPRVGGDGAEQFF
J: TRBJ1-5; length: 14; V: TRBV30; D: TRBD1; size: -; DNA: TGTGCCTGGAGCGGGACAGGGGGTGGTCAGCCCCAGCATTTT; CDR3: CAWSGTGGGQPQHF
J: TRBJ2-5; length: 13; V: TRBV2; D: -; size: -; DNA: TGTGCCAGCACCCCAGGGGAGGGAGAGACCCAGTACTTC; CDR3: CASTPGEGETQYF
J: TRBJ2-3; length: 15; V: TRBV4-2; D: -; size: -; DNA: TGTGCCAGCAGCCACAGAGCGGGCAACACAGATACGCAGTATTTT; CDR3: CASSHRAGNTDTQYF
J: TRBJ1-4; length: 13; V: TRBV15; D: -; size: few; DNA: TGTGCCACCAGCAGCGGATGGGATGAAAAACTGTTTTTT; CDR3: CATSSGWDEKLFF
J: TRBJ2-5; length: 14; V: TRBV5-1; D: TRBD2; size: -; DNA: TGCGCCAGCAGCTTGATAGCGGGAGAAGAGACCCAGTACTTC; CDR3: CASSLIAGEETQYF